This section outlines one T cell receptor beta chain sequence together with its context. Its recognized antigen is unknown. Base qualities are missing; no much larger clone stands one base away. Library preparation was by 5' RACE. Sequencing instrument: Illumina HiSeq 2500. A second PCR of about 6 to 12 cycles was run with a J-beta primer mix and a sample-barcoded 5' primer. A unique molecular identifier was introduced onto each TCR beta cDNA molecule by a template-switch 5' adaptor carrying 12 random nucleotides. Each sample yielded at least 3 million CDR3-containing paired-end reads. First-strand cDNA was synthesized from all RNA with the Mint cDNA synthesis kit, primed by a TRBC-specific oligonucleotide. All cDNA was treated with uracil-DNA glycosylase and then went through a first 18-cycle PCR with the universal primers M1SS and BC2_uni_R. Regarding the original processing steps: For normalization, 1 million high-quality reads, each with a distinct molecular identifier, were randomly selected from each sample. Reads with shared molecular identifiers were discarded instead of being binned into consensus sequences. MiTCR, set to a Q25 quality threshold and the strictest error-elimination algorithm, was used for CDR3 identification, clonotype clustering and error correction. A nonparametric unseen species model using Euler transformation provided a lower-bound estimate of total TCR beta diversity. TCRdb reworked the public reads: Q25 trimming with fastp, MiXCR clone assembly, productive beta chains retained. Rows with a matching CDR3 protein are joined into one entry that keeps the most common DNA and genes. The authors' filters were not applied to this entry. This sample holds over 1,300,000 distinct CDR3 sequences; around 59% were observed only once. About 6.7% of the sample is held by the ten biggest clonotypes.

CDR1 and CDR2 were assigned from the germline V gene (reference sequence) as DFQATT and SNEGSKA. V sheds 3 bases and J sheds 2 bases, leaving 14 bases between their ends. Measured from the cysteine to the phenylalanine, the CDR3 is 15 residues long. CDR3 DNA is the only sequence kept; it has 45 bases, read in frame from the first base. This entry is derived from a study of blood T cells in healthy people across ages (dated by TCRdb to the mid-2010s). Describing the broader study: Template switching captured roughly one uniquely barcoded TCR beta cDNA molecule per two T cells in model experiments. To avoid experimental bias, donors of different ages were randomly spread across the sequencing lanes. The donors were divided into four age groups: young (average approximately 17 years), middle-aged (about 41), aged (roughly 60) and long-lived (82). The study analyzed two additional independent replicas of 1 million unique cDNA reads from the same blood draw for two donors, one aged 18 to 30 and one aged 80 or older. Using deep sequencing normalized with unique cDNA molecular identifiers, the study measured how TCR beta repertoire diversity changes with age. The investigation overall reported the following: Because donor CMV infection status was unknown, age-related changes in expanded clonotypes were potentially confounded. As age increased, observed TCR beta diversity per million T cells dropped in a roughly linear way, and a significant reduction was already evident by age 40. Compared with the aged group, the long-lived group had more naive CD4+ T cells, fewer expanded clones and increased TCR diversity, a pattern suggesting age selection. Estimates of total diversity from one million sequenced T cells were regarded as lower bounds and underestimates. Conclusive comparison of naive and antigen-experienced compartments was prevented by the profiling of bulk unsorted PBMCs. A strong correlation was found between observed TCR beta diversity and the percentage of naive T cells measured by flow cytometry.

Systemically healthy Caucasian individuals from Russia, 35 to 50 in total and aged about 6 to 100 years, were included as donors. Each donor gave ten milliliters of peripheral blood, drawn into EDTA-treated Vacutainer tubes. Ficoll-Paque density-gradient centrifugation was used to isolate PBMCs, with at least 7 million per sample. Total RNA, at least 6 micrograms per sample, was extracted from PBMCs with Trizol reagent. For every donor, an aliquot of PBMCs went through flow cytometry to measure the percentages of naive CD45RAhigh/CD27high T cells. The sequence joins TRBV20-1 to TRBJ2-1; a weak D assignment points to TRBD2 (6 bases agree). This sequence originates from a young man in good health. Specimen: blood. The CDR3 corresponds to CSARTRWGAYNEQFF. The DNA reads TGCAGTGCTAGGACGAGGTGGGGGGCCTACAATGAGCAGTTCTTC.